Included here is one T cell receptor beta chain sequence, with context. The antigen remains unidentified. Germline CDR1 reads MNHEY; CDR2 reads SVGAGI. Trimming left V 0 bases short and J 4 bases short, with 7 bases between. The CDR3 has 13 residues. The sample originates from a study of T-cell memory formation after mild COVID-19. Whole-study context: TCR clusters were mostly confined to one donor each. Regarding the study as a whole: Chiefly within CM and EM were the contracting CD4+ clones; CD8+ ones were within EMRA. Later expanders leaned CD4+, whereas clones that contracted between day 15 and 85 were balanced CD4/CD8.

UMIs and sample barcodes were carried by the TCR alpha and TCR beta cDNA libraries that 5'RACE produced using constant-segment primers. TCRdb reprocessed the 5' RACE reads via MiXCR and lists one record per CDR3 protein. This table has about 470,000 distinct CDR3 sequences, 20% to 25% appearing once. This chain links TRBV6-5 with TRBJ2-7; no firm D call. The sequenced sample consisted of PBMCs or a T cell subset sorted from them (not recorded which). The clonotype was recovered from an adult woman who had mild COVID-19 (a few samples of this study predate the infection). Cell type and time point are not known. CDR3 protein: CASSYSQPYEQYF. CDR3 nucleotides: TGTGCCAGCAGTTACTCGCAACCTTACGAGCAGTACTTC.